These 21 T cell receptor beta chains share one sample of origin, sequenced in a study of CD8 T cells in ankylosing spondylitis. These receptors have no identified antigens. Notes on the study in general: Made up of several highly homologous variants, a TCR beta motif appeared characteristic of ankylosing spondylitis blood.

Each CDR3 protein gets one entry after TCRdb re-called the 5' RACE reads with MiXCR. The repertoire holds hundreds of thousands of distinct CDR3 sequences, with 26% as singletons. The sequenced sample was blood, either unsorted or a sorted T cell fraction (not recorded which). These receptors were collected from a male donor with ankylosing spondylitis.

The chain carries TRBV4-1 and TRBJ2-5; 9 bases align to TRBD2. The J segment lost 5 bases and the V segment lost 4 bases, leaving 8 bases of the junction unmatched. Germline-derived CDR1 and CDR2 are MGHRA and YSYEKL. The length of the CDR3 is 15 residues. CDR3 protein: CASSRAGGVLETQYF. The CDR3 DNA follows: TGCGCCAGCAGCCGGGCGGGGGGGGTTCTGGAGACCCAGTACTTC.

This sequence joins TRBV5-1 and TRBJ1-3, with 8 bases fitting TRBD1. The V segment lost 4 bases and the J segment 0 bases; nucleotides outside the gene matches: 3. This CDR3 contains 15 residues. CDR1 and CDR2 (germline): SGHRS, YFSETQ. The CDR3 protein is CASSAGQDSGNTIYF. CDR3 coding DNA: TGCGCCAGCAGCGCGGGACAGGACTCTGGAAACACCATATATTTT.

The CDR3 nucleotides read TGCGCCAGCAGCCAGCCTAGCCCCTACAATGAGCAGTTCTTC. This encodes CASSQPSPYNEQFF. This chain connects TRBV4-1 to TRBJ2-1, with D possibly being TRBD2 (5 bases). The germline V gene encodes CDR1 MGHRA and CDR2 YSYEKL. CDR3 length: 14 amino acids. V was clipped by 3 bases and J by 2 bases, with 8 bases between them.

J is TRBJ2-1 and V is TRBV7-2; D uncertain. There are 14 residues in the CDR3. Germline loops: CDR1 SGHTA, CDR2 FQGNSA. V lost 1 base and J 7 bases, leaving 11 bases between the germline ends. In DNA, the CDR3 is TGTGCCAGCAGCTTAGGCACGGGCCTAAATGAGCAGTTCTTC. Encoded protein: CASSLGTGLNEQFF.

This clonotype was counted ten times or more. This chain's CDR3 is CASSENGQDYTEAFF. The CDR3 bases are TGTGCCAGCAGCGAGAATGGACAGGACTATACTGAAGCTTTCTTT. The chain has TRBV7-2 and TRBJ1-1, with 7 bases matching TRBD1. Germline CDR1 reads SGHTA; CDR2 reads FQGNSA. The junction had 11 bases not matched to a gene; V was cut back by 5 bases and J by 5 bases. CDR3 length equals 15 residues.

The chain employs TRBV10-3 and TRBJ1-1, with TRBD1 matching 7 bases. There are 14 residues in the CDR3. Germline values: CDR1 ENHRY, CDR2 SYGVKD. Trimming removed 11 bases from V and 5 bases from J; junction bases left unmatched: 14. CDR3 residues: CAAHSDRDGTEAFF. The CDR3 coding sequence is TGTGCCGCCCATTCAGACAGGGATGGGACTGAAGCTTTCTTT.

The CDR3 DNA follows: TGTGCCAGCAGCCAAGAAATACTAGCGGGAGGGCCCACGAACACCGGGGAGCTGTTTTTT. This codes for CASSQEILAGGPTNTGELFF. This chain uses TRBV3-1 with TRBJ2-2; 13 nucleotides agree with TRBD2. V trimming: 0 bases; J trimming: 0 bases; junction bases outside the gene matches: 7. CDR3 size: 20 residues. Germline V CDR1 and CDR2: LGHDT, YNNKEL (reference sequence).

The genes are TRBV5-5 and TRBJ2-7, with D tentatively TRBD1 or TRBD2 (5 bases each). Germline values: CDR1 SGHKS, CDR2 YYEKEE (reference sequence). The V end was cut by 4 bases, the J end by 7 bases, with 24 bases between. The CDR3 covers 16 residues. The CDR3: CASSLNLGPGQVEQYV. In nucleotides, the CDR3 is TGTGCCAGCAGCCTAAATCTTGGGCCGGGGCAGGTAGAGCAGTACGTC.

V usage is TRBV5-1 and J usage is TRBJ1-2, with 11 bases fitting TRBD1. This CDR3 comprises 14 residues. J lost 7 bases, V lost 3 bases, and 5 bases had no gene match. Germline V CDR1 and CDR2: SGHRS, YFSETQ. The CDR3 spells CASSSGQGASGYTF. CDR3 sequence (DNA): TGCGCCAGCAGCTCCGGACAGGGGGCAAGTGGCTACACCTTC.

The chain links TRBV28 to TRBJ2-6; a weak D match, TRBD1 (6 bases). CDR1 is MDHEN and CDR2 is SYDVKM in the germline V gene. Trimming removed 6 bases at V and 4 bases at J, with 16 bases between. The CDR3 is made up of 16 amino acids. The CDR3 region has the DNA TGTGCCAGCAGCTCCCAAACAGGGATCGGGGCCAACGTCCTGACTTTC. It yields the protein CASSSQTGIGANVLTF.

The J gene is TRBJ2-2, the V gene TRBV4-2; D might be TRBD2 (5 bases). The CDR3 is made up of 13 amino acids. The germline V gene encodes CDR1 LGHNA and CDR2 YNFKEQ. Trimming took 1 base from V and 9 from J, leaving 9 bases between them. CDR3 sequence: CASSQGEIRELFF. DNA for the CDR3: TGTGCCAGCAGCCAAGGGGAGATCCGGGAGCTGTTTTTT.

This clonotype was detected ten times or more. The chain links TRBV9 to TRBJ2-2; TRBD2 aligns across 15 bases. The CDR3 runs to 16 residues. Germline V lookup: CDR1 SGDLS, CDR2 YYNGEE. Germline trimming cut 4 bases from V and 5 bases from J; bases unmatched to any gene: 3. The CDR3 sequence: CASSPGLAGGTGELFF. The CDR3 DNA reads as TGTGCCAGCAGCCCAGGACTAGCGGGAGGGACCGGGGAGCTGTTTTTT.

V is TRBV5-1 and J is TRBJ1-4; no firm D call. The V end was cut by 4 bases, the J end by 8 bases, with 15 bases between. CDR3 size: 14 residues. The germline V gene has CDR1 SGHRS and CDR2 YFSETQ. The CDR3 loop reads CASSPDPGSEKLFF. As DNA, the CDR3 is TGCGCCAGCAGCCCGGACCCCGGGTCGGAAAAACTGTTTTTT.

V usage is TRBV20-1 and J usage is TRBJ2-1, with 7 bases lining up with TRBD2. Unmatched junction bases numbered 10, after V lost 6 bases and J lost 14 bases. CDR1 is DFQATT and CDR2 is SNEGSKA in the germline V gene (reference sequence). This CDR3 spans 11 amino acids. CDR3 in DNA: TGCAGTGCAGAAACAGGACTAGTGAAGTTCTTC. It codes for CSAETGLVKFF.

There are many counts of this clonotype. The chain combines TRBV11-2 with TRBJ1-1; TRBD1 might be the D (5 bases). Trimming cost V 2 bases and J 3 bases, with 13 bases left between them. This CDR3 region has 15 residues. Germline lookup yields CDR1 SGHAT and CDR2 FQNNGV. In DNA form, the CDR3 reads TGTGCCAGCAGCTTATCCCCGGGGCGCGACACTGAAGCTTTCTTT. Translating gives CASSLSPGRDTEAFF.

In its sample, this clonotype was seen a few times. Here the CDR3 DNA reads TGTGCCAGCAGTGAATACAGGGGGCTGGAGACTGAAGCTTTCTTT. This sequence encodes CASSEYRGLETEAFF. The rearrangement uses TRBV25-1 and TRBJ1-1, with 8 positions matching TRBD1. From germline, CDR1 is MGHDK and CDR2 SYGVNS. This CDR3 has 15 residues. J lost 5 bases, V lost 0 bases, and 5 bases had no gene match.

This chain uses TRBV12-3 or TRBV12-4 with TRBJ2-3, with a weak D call TRBD2 (5 bases). The V and J ends lost 6 bases and 7 bases respectively, with 11 bases between them. This CDR3 region has 12 residues. As DNA, the CDR3 is TGTGCCAGCAGGCGGGCACTTAATACGCAGTATTTT. The encoded protein is CASRRALNTQYF.

The chain combines TRBV11-2 with TRBJ2-7; TRBD2 might be the D (6 bases). V was pared by 4 bases and J by 7 bases, with 17 bases between. Looked up from germline, CDR1 is SGHAT and CDR2 is FQNNGV. The CDR3 runs to 14 residues. DNA of the CDR3: TGTGCCAGCAGCTCCGTGGAGGGCCCTTGGGAGCAGTACTTC. This sequence encodes CASSSVEGPWEQYF.

The chain is built from TRBV20-1 and TRBJ2-3, with D maybe TRBD1 (6 bases). The CDR3 sequence is 15 residues long. The V end was cut by 5 bases, the J end by 1 base, with 16 bases between. Germline values: CDR1 DFQATT, CDR2 SNEGSKA (reference sequence). Here the CDR3 reads CSARSQGSGTDTQYF. Here the CDR3 DNA reads TGCAGTGCTCGTTCACAGGGATCGGGCACAGATACGCAGTATTTT.

A few counts support this clonotype. This rearrangement joins TRBV19 to TRBJ1-1; 7 positions match TRBD1. The CDR3 runs to 13 residues. V lost 4 bases to trimming and J lost 5 bases; unmatched junction nucleotides: 4. The germline V gene encodes CDR1 LNHDA and CDR2 SQIVND (reference sequence). CDR3 nucleotide sequence: TGTGCCAGTAGTAGTACAGGGGAAACTGAAGCTTTCTTT. Translating it yields CASSSTGETEAFF.

This clonotype was observed a few times. The V and J genes are TRBV11-3 and TRBJ1-2; D possibly corresponds to TRBD1 (5 bases). Germline V gene sequence: CDR1 SGHNT, CDR2 YENEEA. This CDR3 contains 14 residues. V was clipped by 5 bases and J by 7 bases, with 17 bases between them. CDR3 sequence: CASSRGRRGSGYTF. The CDR3 DNA reads as TGTGCCAGCAGCCGGGGACGGCGGGGGTCTGGCTACACCTTC.